This T cell receptor beta chain was documented in a study of CD8 T cells in ankylosing spondylitis. The trim removed 4 bases at V and 6 bases at J, leaving 5 bases unmatched. CDR1 and CDR2 (germline): ENHRY, SYGVKD. CDR3 size: 14 residues. TCRdb passed the 5' RACE reads through MiXCR, listing each CDR3 protein once. The profile shows tens of thousands of distinct CDR3 sequences, 6.2% of them singletons. In its sample, this clonotype was seen a few times. Its antigen is not identified. Regarding the study as a whole: Within matched ankylosing spondylitis synovial fluid, disease-linked clones were reportedly significantly enriched.

The specimen was synovial fluid, either unsorted or a sorted T cell fraction (not recorded which). This clonotype originated in a male donor with ankylosing spondylitis. The chain combines TRBV10-3 with TRBJ2-3, with 9 bases identical to TRBD1. The CDR3 sequence is CAISGGQGLDTQYF. The CDR3 DNA follows: TGTGCCATCAGTGGGGGACAGGGCCTTGATACGCAGTATTTT.